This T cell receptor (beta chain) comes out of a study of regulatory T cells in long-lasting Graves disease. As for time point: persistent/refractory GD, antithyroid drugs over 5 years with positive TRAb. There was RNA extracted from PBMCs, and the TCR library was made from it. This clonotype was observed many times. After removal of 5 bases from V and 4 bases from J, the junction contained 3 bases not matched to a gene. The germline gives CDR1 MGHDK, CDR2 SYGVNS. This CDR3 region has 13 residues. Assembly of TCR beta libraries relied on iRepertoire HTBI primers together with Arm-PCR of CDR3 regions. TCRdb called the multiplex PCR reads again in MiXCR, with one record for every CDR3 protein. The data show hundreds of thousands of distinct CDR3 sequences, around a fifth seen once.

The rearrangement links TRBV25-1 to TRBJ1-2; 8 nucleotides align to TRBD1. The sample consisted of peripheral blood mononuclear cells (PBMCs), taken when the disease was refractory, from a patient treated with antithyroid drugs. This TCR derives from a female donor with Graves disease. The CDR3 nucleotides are TGTGCCAGCAGTACAGGGGGGAGCTATGGCTACACCTTC. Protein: CASSTGGSYGYTF.